This T cell receptor (beta chain) was sequenced during a study of cytomegalovirus exposure and HLA in healthy donors. On the study more broadly: Membership in the Caucasian-associated ancestry cluster was found for 75% to 85% of approximately 400 genotyped donors. The study, taken as a whole, reports: Associated with cytomegalovirus, according to the listing, were approximately 160 TCR beta chains. Follow-up analysis later connected one missense variant in DCLRE1C with trimming of TCR beta V- and J-genes.

The table lists this clone with a few counts. The antigen remains unidentified. PCR primers comprised 60 Vbeta and 13 Jbeta primers. Libraries were prepared by immunoSEQ multiplex PCR; TCRdb keeps only in-frame clonotypes and omits some of them. The data contain about 140,000 clones, roughly two thirds of them singletons. These donors, healthy bone marrow donors, were studied. Germline CDR1 MGHDK, CDR2 SYGVNS. Trimming took 7 bases from V and 3 from J, leaving 13 bases between them. This CDR3 has 14 residues. The specimen was PBMCs. J is TRBJ1-3 and V is TRBV25-1; TRBD1 is a possible D gene (5 bases). This sequence was found in a male donor in good health and CMV-seronegative. DNA for the CDR3: TGTGCCAGCACCACCCCGGGGGGTGGAAACACCATATATTTT. This translates into CASTTPGGGNTIYF.